The 30 T cell receptor beta chains given below trace back to one sample, sequenced in a study of response to subunit inactivated influenza vaccine. TCRdb processed the RT-PCR reads anew with MiXCR; each CDR3 protein has one entry. The table has 800,000 to 1,000,000 distinct CDR3 sequences, around 20% seen once. The source was PBMCs from blood, collected approximately 5 days after vaccination. The receptors come from a man in his fifties or sixties who received an inactivated influenza vaccine.

This clonotype was picked up a small number of times. This chain connects TRBV5-6 to TRBJ2-2, with 8 nucleotides matching TRBD2. Germline V CDR1 and CDR2: SGHDT, YYEEEE. The CDR3 runs 17 residues. Trimming took 0 bases from V and 1 from J; bases not matched to a gene: 5. This CDR3 is CASSLDGLAGNTGELFF. The CDR3 DNA is TGTGCCAGCAGCTTGGACGGGCTAGCGGGGAACACCGGGGAGCTGTTTTTT. The variable domain in full, with the rest retrieved from reference TRBV5-6 and TRBJ2-2, is DAGVTQSPTHLIKTRGQQVTLRCSPKSGHDTVSWYQQALGQGPQFIFQYYEEEERQRGNFPDRFSGHQFPNYSSELNVNALLLGDSALYLCASSLDGLAGNTGELFFGEGSRLTVL.

This clonotype has just a few counts. The gene calls are TRBV9 and TRBJ2-2; D may be TRBD1 (5 bases). CDR1 and CDR2 (germline): SGDLS, YYNGEE. Trimming pared 3 bases from V and 6 bases from J, leaving 12 bases between. The length of the CDR3 is 14 residues. DNA for the CDR3: TGTGCCAGCAGCGCGATGCCCAGGGCCGGGGAGCTGTTTTTT. Protein product: CASSAMPRAGELFF.

This clonotype was seen repeatedly, ten times or more. The chain joins TRBV29-1 to TRBJ2-3, with 8 bases fitting TRBD1. Trimming at V came to 7 bases and at J to 5 bases, leaving 11 bases not matched to a gene. The length of the CDR3 is 14 residues. Germline V gives CDR1 SQVTM, CDR2 ANQGSEA. The CDR3 here is CSGLTGAQGDTQYF. In DNA, the CDR3 is TGCAGCGGCCTGACAGGGGCTCAAGGAGATACGCAGTATTTT.

This chain connects TRBV7-7 to TRBJ2-5; 7 positions match TRBD1. There are 15 residues in the CDR3. Germline V gene sequence: CDR1 SSHAT, CDR2 FNYEAQ (reference sequence). The ends lost 6 bases at V and 4 bases at J; junction bases unmatched: 11. The CDR3: CASSSGSGGIETQYF. CDR3 nucleotide sequence: TGTGCCAGCAGTTCAGGGTCAGGGGGTATAGAGACCCAGTACTTC.

The chain has TRBV4-2 and TRBJ2-7; TRBD2 aligns across 8 bases. Trimming took 1 base from V and 6 from J; bases not matched to a gene: 8. CDR3 size: 15 residues. Germline CDR1 is LGHNA and CDR2 is YNFKEQ. The DNA for the CDR3 is TGTGCCAGCAGCCAAGCCGGGACTAGAGCTGGCGAGCAGTACTTC. This sequence encodes CASSQAGTRAGEQYF.

This clonotype was found a few times. The gene calls are TRBV29-1 and TRBJ1-1; TRBD1 aligns across 8 bases. The germline CDR1 and CDR2 sequences are SQVTM and ANQGSEA. The V gene end was trimmed by 4 bases and the J gene end by 4 bases; junction bases not matched to a gene: 5. The CDR3 covers 13 residues. CDR3 loop: CSVAAQGGTEAFF. The CDR3 DNA reads TGCAGCGTTGCAGCACAGGGGGGCACTGAAGCTTTCTTT.

The V call is TRBV20-1, the J call TRBJ1-2; no reliable D call. The V end lost 0 bases, the J end lost 0 bases, and 20 bases lay between the germline ends. Germline assignment: CDR1 DFQATT and CDR2 SNEGSKA (reference sequence). The CDR3 is made up of 18 amino acids. The CDR3 sequence is CSARDPIGSLLANYGYTF. The DNA for the CDR3 is TGCAGTGCTAGAGATCCGATAGGGTCCCTTCTGGCTAACTATGGCTACACCTTC.

The chain recombines TRBV30 with TRBJ1-3; D perhaps matches TRBD1 (5 bases). Trimming pared 2 bases from V and 4 bases from J, leaving 12 bases between. From germline, CDR1 is GTSNPN and CDR2 SVGIG (reference sequence). The CDR3 covers 14 residues. CDR3 region: CAWSRQGGGNTIYF. CDR3 in DNA: TGTGCCTGGAGTCGGCAGGGCGGCGGAAACACCATATATTTT. The variable domain in full, completed from reference TRBV30 and TRBJ1-3, reads SQTIHQWPATLVQPVGSPLSLECTVEGTSNPNLYWYRQAAGRGLQLLFYSVGIGQISSEVPQNLSASRPQDRQFILSSKKLLLSDSGFYLCAWSRQGGGNTIYFGEGSWLTVV.

The chain employs TRBV3-1 and TRBJ1-1; 8 nucleotides agree with TRBD1. The CDR3 has 16 amino acids. V was clipped by 6 bases and J by 0 bases; unmatched bases: 9. CDR1 LGHDT and CDR2 YNNKEL come from the germline V gene (reference sequence). The CDR3 DNA reads TGTGCCAGCAGTTACGGACAGGGACTTATGAACACTGAAGCTTTCTTT. Amino acids: CASSYGQGLMNTEAFF.

A few counts support this clonotype. The chain links TRBV3-1 to TRBJ1-5; D gene ambiguous. CDR1 is LGHDT, CDR2 YNNKEL, per germline (reference sequence). The CDR3 has 14 residues. Trimming stripped 2 bases from V and 7 bases from J, with 12 bases between. CDR3 sequence (DNA): TGTGCCAGCAGCCAATCGGAAGGTGTCCAGCCCCAGCATTTT. This gives the protein CASSQSEGVQPQHF.

There are a few counts of this clonotype. The rearrangement uses TRBV3-1 and TRBJ2-1, with D possibly matching TRBD2 (7 bases). Germline V gene sequence: CDR1 LGHDT, CDR2 YNNKEL (reference sequence). The CDR3 covers 16 residues. The V and J ends lost 2 bases and 4 bases respectively, with 15 bases between them. The CDR3 nucleotides read TGTGCCAGCAGCCAAAGGGGCGGGGGACAATACAATGAGCAGTTCTTC. It specifies CASSQRGGGQYNEQFF.

The V gene is TRBV7-2, the J gene TRBJ1-1; maybe TRBD1 (6 bases). CDR3 length equals 14 residues. V lost 5 bases to trimming and J lost 5 bases, with 15 bases between them. Germline-derived CDR1 and CDR2 are SGHTA and FQGNSA. CDR3 region: CASSPQGRGTEAFF. CDR3 nucleotide sequence: TGTGCCAGCAGCCCCCAGGGGAGGGGGACTGAAGCTTTCTTT.

For this clonotype: An end of the junction differs from the germline gene, which may be a read error. The chain uses TRBV2 and TRBJ1-2; maybe TRBD1 (5 bases). Germline V lookup: CDR1 SNHLY, CDR2 FYNNEI. The CDR3 covers 15 residues. As DNA, the CDR3 is TGTGCCAGCAGCGAAGATTTCAGGGCGAACTATGGCTACACCTTC. Its protein product is CASSEDFRANYGYTF.

This clonotype was seen only once. The genes are TRBV27 and TRBJ2-1, with 10 bases lining up with TRBD2. Germline V CDR1 and CDR2: MNHEY, SMNVEV (reference sequence). The CDR3 loop spans 16 amino acids. J was trimmed by 9 bases and V by 5 bases; bases with no gene match: 13. CDR3 region: CASSRTPSGSHREQFF. The CDR3 DNA sequence: TGTGCCAGCAGTCGAACCCCTAGCGGGAGTCATCGTGAGCAGTTCTTC.

This clonotype has more than one count but fewer than ten. The V gene is TRBV4-1, the J gene TRBJ2-2, with D unclear. The ends were cut back, 0 bases at V and 3 bases at J, with 8 bases in the middle. Germline CDR1 reads MGHRA; CDR2 reads YSYEKL. The CDR3 contains 15 residues. The CDR3 spells CASSQDRPYTGELFF. For the CDR3, the DNA is TGCGCCAGCAGCCAAGATAGGCCGTACACCGGGGAGCTGTTTTTT.

The rearrangement links TRBV24-1 to TRBJ2-3; tentatively, D is TRBD2 (5 bases). V was cut by 3 bases and J by 0 bases, with 12 bases left in between. This CDR3 region has 16 residues. Germline CDR1 and CDR2: KGHDR and SFDVKD. The CDR3 sequence is CATSDPGLRSTDTQYF. DNA of the CDR3: TGTGCCACCAGTGATCCCGGACTTCGGAGCACAGATACGCAGTATTTT.

This chain uses TRBV10-3 with TRBJ2-7; either TRBD1 or TRBD2 may supply D (5 bases each). V dropped 1 base and J dropped 2 bases, with 9 bases sitting between them. CDR3 length equals 14 residues. CDR1 and CDR2 (germline): ENHRY, SYGVKD. The DNA for the CDR3 is TGTGCCATCAGTGAGTTGGGGACGACCTACGAGCAGTACTTC. It yields the protein CAISELGTTYEQYF.

The chain couples TRBV5-4 to TRBJ2-2, with D perhaps being TRBD1 or TRBD2 (5 bases each). Deletions cut 0 bases from V and 5 bases from J, with 14 bases between. The germline V gene has CDR1 SGHNT and CDR2 YYREEE (reference sequence). The CDR3 is 16 amino acids. CDR3 sequence: CASSLEAGSGTGELFF. The CDR3 DNA is TGTGCCAGCAGCTTGGAGGCAGGGTCGGGGACCGGGGAGCTGTTTTTT.

This clonotype has just a few counts. The chain employs TRBV10-1 and TRBJ2-5; no firm D call. The CDR3 runs to 12 residues. Per germline, CDR1 WNHNN and CDR2 SYGVQD (reference sequence). The V and J ends lost 0 bases and 5 bases respectively, with 4 bases between them. As DNA, the CDR3 is TGCGCCAGCAGTGAGTCAATGGAGACCCAGTACTTC. Residues: CASSESMETQYF.

V and J are TRBV7-8 and TRBJ2-3, with no clear D. The ends were cut back, 4 bases at V and 5 bases at J, with 7 bases in the middle. The CDR3 covers 12 residues. Germline V lookup: CDR1 SGHVS, CDR2 FQNEAQ. The CDR3, as DNA: TGTGCCAGCAGCTATAACAGAGATACGCAGTATTTT. The encoded protein is CASSYNRDTQYF.

CDR3: CSARKQVVYEQYF. Written as DNA, the CDR3 is TGCAGTGCTAGAAAACAAGTTGTTTACGAGCAGTACTTC. The chain links TRBV20-1 to TRBJ2-7, with unresolved D. V was cut by 2 bases and J by 4 bases, with 12 bases left in between. The CDR3 length is 13 residues. In germline, CDR1 is DFQATT, CDR2 SNEGSKA (reference sequence).

The gene calls are TRBV10-3 and TRBJ2-3, with D perhaps matching TRBD2 (6 bases). Trimming removed 6 bases from V and 6 bases from J, with 22 bases in between. There are 16 residues in the CDR3. Germline CDR1 is ENHRY and CDR2 is SYGVKD. The CDR3 sequence: CAIRDQVGAGRDTQYF. The CDR3 DNA reads as TGTGCCATCAGGGACCAAGTGGGAGCGGGTCGGGATACGCAGTATTTT.

This clonotype was counted a few times. The chain has TRBV25-1 and TRBJ2-6; TRBD1 aligns across 9 bases. In germline, CDR1 is MGHDK, CDR2 SYGVNS. With 2 bases clipped from V and 4 bases from J, the junction kept 9 bases outside the gene matches. CDR3 size: 18 residues. The CDR3: CASSEPWTGAAGANVLTF. In DNA, the CDR3 is TGTGCCAGCAGTGAACCCTGGACAGGGGCGGCCGGGGCCAACGTCCTGACTTTC.

The genes are TRBV20-1 and TRBJ2-4; unclear D gene. Germline V lookup: CDR1 DFQATT, CDR2 SNEGSKA (reference sequence). Trimming left V 5 bases short and J 7 bases short, with 18 bases between. The CDR3 consists of 14 residues. CDR3 bases: TGCAGTGCTGTTGACTGGCTCTACGGGAACATTCAGTACTTC. Protein product: CSAVDWLYGNIQYF.

Many counts were recorded for this clonotype. V and J are TRBV28 and TRBJ2-1, with D perhaps assigned TRBD1 or TRBD2 (5 bases each). In germline, CDR1 is MDHEN, CDR2 SYDVKM. Deletions cut 2 bases from V and 4 bases from J, with 18 bases between. The CDR3 has 17 amino acids. In nucleotides, the CDR3 is TGTGCCAGCAGTTTAAGTACTCGAGGGGCACGATACAATGAGCAGTTCTTC. It codes for CASSLSTRGARYNEQFF. The full variable domain, completed using reference TRBV28 and TRBJ2-1, is DVKVTQSSRYLVKRTGEKVFLECVQDMDHENMFWYRQDPGLGLRLIYFSYDVKMKEKGDIPEGYSVSREKKERFSLILESASTNQTSMYLCASSLSTRGARYNEQFFGPGTRLTVL.

This clonotype has only a few counts. A junction boundary mismatches the germline segment, possibly from a read error. This chain connects TRBV6-4 to TRBJ1-2; 9 bases agree with TRBD1. This CDR3 contains 17 residues. The germline V gene encodes CDR1 MRHNA and CDR2 SNTAGT. This CDR3 reads CASRDSPGQGFHYGYTF. CDR3 bases: TGTGCCAGCAGAGACTCACCGGGACAGGGCTTCCACTATGGCTACACCTTC.

This clonotype has more than one count but fewer than ten. The chain couples TRBV20-1 to TRBJ2-7; 8 bases match TRBD2. The CDR3 extends over 16 amino acids. Per germline, CDR1 DFQATT and CDR2 SNEGSKA (reference sequence). J was trimmed by 5 bases and V by 1 base; bases with no gene match: 13. This chain's CDR3 is CSARVGGTRVVHEQYF. As DNA, the CDR3 is TGCAGTGCTAGAGTCGGGGGGACTAGAGTAGTCCACGAGCAGTACTTC.

This clonotype occurred a few times. The chain uses TRBV10-3 and TRBJ2-7; D is unresolved. The CDR3 is 15 amino acids. V was pared by 5 bases and J by 0 bases, with 14 bases between. Per germline, CDR1 ENHRY and CDR2 SYGVKD. CDR3 amino acids: CAISRMDGSSYEQYF. The DNA for the CDR3 is TGTGCCATCAGTAGAATGGACGGATCCTCCTACGAGCAGTACTTC.

V gene TRBV3-1 combines with J gene TRBJ1-1; no firm D call. The ends were cut back, 6 bases at V and 1 base at J, with 21 bases in the middle. The CDR3 has 17 amino acids. In germline, CDR1 is LGHDT, CDR2 YNNKEL (reference sequence). The CDR3 sequence: CASSPYVSRTTNTEAFF. For the CDR3, the DNA is TGTGCCAGCAGTCCCTACGTGTCGCGGACCACGAACACTGAAGCTTTCTTT. Looking up the rest from reference TRBV3-1 and TRBJ1-1 gives the full variable domain: DTAVSQTPKYLVTQMGNDKSIKCEQNLGHDTMYWYKQDSKKFLKIMFSYNNKELIINETVPNRFSPKSPDKAHLNLHINSLELGDSAVYFCASSPYVSRTTNTEAFFGQGTRLTVV.

This clonotype was counted at least ten times. This chain's CDR3 is CASSLIGAPRPFF. The CDR3 DNA sequence: TGTGCCAGCAGTTTAATCGGCGCTCCCAGACCGTTCTTC. This chain connects TRBV12-3 or TRBV12-4 to TRBJ2-1; no firm D call. CDR3 length equals 13 residues. V was pared by 2 bases and J by 15 bases, with 17 bases between.